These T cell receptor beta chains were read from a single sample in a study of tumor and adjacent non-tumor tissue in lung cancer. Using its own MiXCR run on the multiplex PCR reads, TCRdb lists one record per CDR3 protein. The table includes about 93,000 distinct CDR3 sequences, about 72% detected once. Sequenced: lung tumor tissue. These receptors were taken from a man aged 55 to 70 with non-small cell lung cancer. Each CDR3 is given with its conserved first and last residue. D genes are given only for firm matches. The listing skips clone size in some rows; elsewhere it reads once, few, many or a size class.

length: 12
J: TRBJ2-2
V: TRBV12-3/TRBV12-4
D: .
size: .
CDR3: CASTAYNGELFF
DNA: TGTGCCAGCACCGCTTACAACGGGGAGCTGTTTTTT

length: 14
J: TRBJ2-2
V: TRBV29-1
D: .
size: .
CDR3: CSGFSLGTTVELFF
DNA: TGCAGCGGTTTCTCGCTAGGGACCACCGTGGAGCTGTTTTTT

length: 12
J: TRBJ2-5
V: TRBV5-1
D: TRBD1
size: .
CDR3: CASSCTGDDQYF
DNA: TGCGCCAGCAGCTGTACAGGGGACGACCAGTACTTC

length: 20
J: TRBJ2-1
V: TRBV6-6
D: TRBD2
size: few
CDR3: CASIKTTGTSGRSSYKEQFF
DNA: TGTGCCAGCATTAAGACCACCGGGACTAGCGGGCGCAGCTCCTACAAAGAGCAGTTTTTC

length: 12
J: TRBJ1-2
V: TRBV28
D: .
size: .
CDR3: CASCYYNYGYTF
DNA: TGTGCCAGCTGTTACTATAACTATGGCTACACCTTC

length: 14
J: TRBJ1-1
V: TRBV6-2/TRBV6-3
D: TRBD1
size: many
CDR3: CASRTGGYITEAFF
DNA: TGTGCCAGCAGAACAGGGGGCTATATCACTGAAGCTTTCTTT

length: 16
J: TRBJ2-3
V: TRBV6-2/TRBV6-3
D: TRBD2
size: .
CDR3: CASNPATSWKADMQYF
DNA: TGTGCCAGCAATCCCGCGACTAGCTGGAAGGCAGATATGCAGTATTTT

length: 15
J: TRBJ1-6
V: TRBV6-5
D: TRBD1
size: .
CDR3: CTSSAGQGVNSPLHF
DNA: TGTACTAGCAGTGCGGGACAGGGAGTTAATTCACCCCTCCACTTT

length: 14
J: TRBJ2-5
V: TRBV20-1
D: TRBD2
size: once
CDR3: CSTQTGTRNETQYF
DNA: TGCAGTACGCAAACCGGGACTAGGAATGAGACCCAGTACTTC

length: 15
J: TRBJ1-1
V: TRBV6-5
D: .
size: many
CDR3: CASSDARGRGTEAFF
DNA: TGTGCCAGCAGCGACGCCAGGGGTAGGGGCACTGAAGCTTTCTTT

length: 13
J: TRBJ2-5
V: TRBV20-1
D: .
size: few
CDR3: CSSIAEGPETQYF
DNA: TGCAGTTCCATAGCGGAGGGGCCAGAGACTCAGTACTTC

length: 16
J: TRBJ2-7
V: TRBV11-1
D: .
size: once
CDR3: CASSLDRAGDSYEQYF
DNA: TGTGCCAGCAGCCTCGATAGGGCCGGGGATTCCTACGAGCAGTACTTC

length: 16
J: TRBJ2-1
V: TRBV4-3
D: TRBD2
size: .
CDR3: CTSSQDTSGRYNEQFF
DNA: TGCACCAGCAGCCAGGATACTAGCGGGAGGTATAATGAGCAGTTCTTC

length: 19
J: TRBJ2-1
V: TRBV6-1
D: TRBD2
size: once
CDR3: CASSKDTQLQREAHNELSF
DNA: TGTGCCAGCAGTAAAGACACGCAGTTACAGCGGGAGGCCCACAATGAGCTGTCCTTC

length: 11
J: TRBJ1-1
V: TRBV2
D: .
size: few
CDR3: CASSLKTEAFF
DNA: TGTGCCAGCAGTCTGAAGACTGAAGCTTTCTTT

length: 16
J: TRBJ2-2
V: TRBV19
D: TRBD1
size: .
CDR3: CASSIYRGLGTGELFF
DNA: TGTGCCAGTAGTATCTACAGGGGTTTGGGCACCGGGGAGCTGTTTTTT

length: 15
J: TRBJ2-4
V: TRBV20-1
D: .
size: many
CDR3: CSASPVEGNGNIQYF
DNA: TGCAGTGCTAGTCCTGTCGAGGGAAATGGAAACATTCAGTACTTC

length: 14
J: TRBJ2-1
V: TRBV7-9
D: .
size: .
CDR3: CASSLDSIGNKQLF
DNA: TGTGCCAGCAGCTTAGATAGTATCGGGAACAAGCAGCTCTTC

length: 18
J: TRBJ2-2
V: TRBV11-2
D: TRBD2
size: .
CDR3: CASSSELAGATNTGKLFF
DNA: TGTGCCAGCAGCTCGGAACTAGCGGGAGCGACGAACACGGGGAAGCTGTTTTTT

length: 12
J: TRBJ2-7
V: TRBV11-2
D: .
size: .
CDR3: CASSLVLHGQYF
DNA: TGTGCCAGCAGCTTGGTACTGCACGGGCAGTACTTC

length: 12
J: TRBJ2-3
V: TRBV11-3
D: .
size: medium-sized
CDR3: CASSLDSDTQYF
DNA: TGTGCCAGCAGCTTAGATTCAGATACGCAGTATTTT

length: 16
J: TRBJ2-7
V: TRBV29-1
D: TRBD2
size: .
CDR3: CSVGGLTGGTPYEQYF
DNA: TGCAGCGTTGGAGGACTAACGGGAGGAACTCCCTACGAGCAGTACTTC

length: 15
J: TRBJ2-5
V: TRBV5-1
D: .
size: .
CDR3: CASNPSAVGQETRYF
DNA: TGCGCCAGCAACCCATCTGCTGTGGGGCAAGAGACCCGGTACTTC

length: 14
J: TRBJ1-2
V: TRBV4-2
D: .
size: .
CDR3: CASIQQGQTNGYTF
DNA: TGTGCCAGCATCCAACAAGGACAGACGAACGGCTATACCTTC

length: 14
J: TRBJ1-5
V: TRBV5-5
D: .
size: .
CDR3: CVSSSQVNNQPQHF
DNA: TGTGTCAGTAGCTCACAGGTAAACAATCAGCCCCAGCATTTT

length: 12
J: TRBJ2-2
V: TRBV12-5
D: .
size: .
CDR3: CASGLVAGELFF
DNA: TGTGCTAGTGGTTTGGTTGCCGGGGAGCTGTTTTTC

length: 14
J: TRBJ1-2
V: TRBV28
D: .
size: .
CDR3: CASSSVGGFGGYTF
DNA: TGTGCCAGCAGTTCGGTGGGGGGTTTTGGCGGCTACACCTTC

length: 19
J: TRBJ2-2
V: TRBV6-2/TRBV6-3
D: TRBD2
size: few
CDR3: CASNPLAGGINANTGELFF
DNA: TGTGCCAGCAATCCTCTAGCGGGGGGAATTAACGCGAACACCGGGGAGCTGTTTTTT

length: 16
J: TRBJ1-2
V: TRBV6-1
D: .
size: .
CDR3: CASRQKLSAPNYDYTF
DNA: TGTGCTAGCCGACAGAAACTAAGTGCACCCAACTATGACTACACCTTC

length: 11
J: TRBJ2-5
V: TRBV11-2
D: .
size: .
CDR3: CTSSLRETQYF
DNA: TGTACCAGCAGCTTAAGGGAGACCCAGTACTTC

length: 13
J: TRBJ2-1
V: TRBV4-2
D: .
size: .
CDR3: CASSQDLGREQFF
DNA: TGTGCCAGCAGCCAAGACTTGGGACGTGAGCAATTCTTC

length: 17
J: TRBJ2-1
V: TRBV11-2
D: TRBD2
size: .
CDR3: CASSLVLRLAGVDEQFF
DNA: TGTGCCAGCAGCTTAGTCCTCCGACTAGCGGGAGTGGATGAGCAGTTCTTC

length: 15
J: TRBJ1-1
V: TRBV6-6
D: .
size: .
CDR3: CASSYSVSGFTEAFF
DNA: TGTGCCAGCAGTTACTCAGTCTCAGGGTTCACTGAAGCTTTCTTT

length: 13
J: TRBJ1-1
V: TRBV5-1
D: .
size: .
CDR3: CASSLTGYPEAFF
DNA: TGCGCCAGCAGCCTTACAGGGTACCCTGAAGCTTTCTTT

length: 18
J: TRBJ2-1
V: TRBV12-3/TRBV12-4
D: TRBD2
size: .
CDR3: CASSYEGTTSGSGNERFF
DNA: TGTGCCAGCAGTTATGAGGGGACCACTAGCGGGAGTGGGAATGAGCGGTTCTTC

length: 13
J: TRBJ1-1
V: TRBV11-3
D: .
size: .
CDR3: CASSSFRDTEAFF
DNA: TGTGCCAGCAGCTCATTTCGGGACACTGAAGCTTTCTTT